This T cell receptor beta chain was observed in a study of blood T cell repertoires in COVID-19 (dated by TCRdb to the early 2020s). Regarding the complete study: The collaborator samples originated in the United States, Italy and Spain and spanned the acute and convalescent phases of COVID-19. The material from the prospective study consisted of cDNA or gDNA derived from T cells, B-cell-depleted T cells, or PBMCs. The samples were drawn from the first 160 participants of the ongoing ImmuneRACE study and from 1,254 subjects provided by 6 global collaborators. The dataset comprised deeply sampled blood TCRbeta repertoires from subjects exposed to, actively infected with, or recovered from COVID-19. Where available, HLA class I and class II types were obtained from metadata supplied by the sample provider rather than from assay-based typing. The repertoires were released in a freely available public database intended as a resource for research on the immune response to SARS-CoV-2. A de-identified subject ID, COVID-19 status, age in years and sex were almost always included in the sample metadata. On the study overall, not on this receptor specifically: The quantity of clinical and demographic metadata differed by source and by participant and was supplied without curation.

As concerns this clone: It lacks a known antigen. Per-base qualities were not stored, and no clone one base away is much larger.

The germline V gene provides CDR1 MNHEY and CDR2 SVGAGI. A distance of 12 bases separates the germline ends of V and J, which lose 1 base and 5 bases respectively. The CDR3 holds 14 amino acids from the cysteine to the phenylalanine. The only DNA kept is the CDR3, 42 bases in frame from the first base. The immunoSEQ Assay, a bias-controlled multiplex PCR, was used to amplify TCRbeta CDR3 regions from genomic DNA. Per the original workflow: Nucleated cell counts per sample were estimated from amplification of reference gene primers within the assay. Sequence reads were collapsed and filtered to measure the absolute abundance of every unique TCRbeta CDR3 rearrangement. For each sample, productive Simpson clonality was calculated by taking the square root of Simpson's diversity index across productive rearrangements. TCRdb retrieved this table from immuneACCESS and kept in-frame rearrangements only. Not all clones are present; in checked studies, unresolved V genes account for under half, and no reason is known for the remainder. V, J and clone size were drawn from that table, and D and trimming were deduced from the DNA. This sample is represented by over 150,000 clones; 80% to 85% of them were singletons. The ten largest clonotypes hold roughly 11% of the sample.

Whole blood was collected in K2EDTA tubes by collaborating institutions according to the institutions' own protocols. For TCRbeta analysis, collaborators shipped samples in one of three forms: frozen whole blood, isolated PBMCs, or DNA extracted from either of those sample types. The chain is encoded by TRBV6-5 joined to TRBJ2-7; TRBD1 is possibly the D segment (5 matching bases). The sample taken for sequencing was peripheral blood. The source of this sequence is a man in his sixties or seventies with active or convalescent COVID-19. The CDR3 region reads CASSYFQGRDEQYF. At the DNA level, the sequence is TGTGCCAGCAGTTACTTCCAGGGCAGGGACGAGCAGTACTTC.